This T cell receptor beta chain is from a study of response to subunit inactivated influenza vaccine. Study findings and constraints: Each seasonal influenza vaccination recruits few new T cells, the authors suggested.

MiXCR was run by TCRdb on the RT-PCR reads, yielding one entry per CDR3 protein. The sample includes approximately 570,000 distinct CDR3 sequences, 6% to 9% seen only once; the top ten take 10% to 15%. This clonotype was picked up many times. Its antigen is unidentified. V trimming: 3 bases; J trimming: 4 bases; junction bases outside the gene matches: 3. Germline CDR1 and CDR2: MDHEN and SYDVKM. This CDR3 contains 14 residues. The source of this sequence is a man between 50 and 75 years old who received an inactivated influenza vaccine. The input for sequencing was PBMCs from blood, taken around 2 years after vaccination. V and J are TRBV28 and TRBJ1-2; 9 nucleotides agree with TRBD1. CDR3: CASSLGQGAYGYTF. In DNA, the CDR3 is TGTGCCAGCAGTTTGGGACAGGGAGCCTATGGCTACACCTTC.